Presented here are 20 T cell receptor beta chains from one specimen sequenced in a study of shared clonotypes between healthy human individuals. Profiling relied on immunoSEQ multiplex PCR, and the TCRdb table lists in-frame clones only, not all of them. The sample carries around 1.5 million clones, under 99% recorded once. What was sequenced was naive CD4+ T cells sorted from blood. Stated subset: CD45RA+ positively selected. The source is a man aged 25 to 40 in good health.

This chain joins TRBV5-1 and TRBJ2-2; D is unresolved. Germline loops: CDR1 SGHRS, CDR2 YFSETQ. This CDR3 contains 15 residues. Trimming stripped 4 bases from V and 3 bases from J, with 13 bases between. The DNA of the CDR3 is TGCGCCAGCAGCCCGGGCAGTGCCTACACCGGGGAGCTGTTTTTT. Its translation: CASSPGSAYTGELFF.

The CDR3 nucleotides read TGTGCGATCCGTGACAGCGCAACTAATGAAAAACTGTTTTTT. Amino acid sequence: CAIRDSATNEKLFF. V is TRBV10-3 and J is TRBJ1-4; D may be TRBD1 (5 bases). The CDR3 contains 14 residues. Germline V gives CDR1 ENHRY, CDR2 SYGVKD.

This chain uses TRBV28 with TRBJ1-1; D remains ambiguous. Germline CDR1 reads MDHEN; CDR2 reads SYDVKM. The CDR3 runs to 13 residues. The V end lost 3 bases, the J end lost 8 bases, and 13 bases lay between the germline ends. CDR3 in DNA: TGTGCCAGCAGTTTGTACCGGACGGGGGAAGCTTTCTTT. Amino acid sequence: CASSLYRTGEAFF.

The genes are TRBV7-3 and TRBJ2-1; 10 nucleotides align to TRBD2. V lost 0 bases, J lost 7 bases, and 3 bases stayed unmatched. CDR3 length equals 15 residues. Germline-derived CDR1 and CDR2 are SGHTA and FQGTGA. In nucleotides, the CDR3 is TGTGCCAGCAGCTTAACGACTAGCGGGTGGAATGAGCAGTTCTTC. This sequence encodes CASSLTTSGWNEQFF.

This clone was counted between two and nine times. This chain joins TRBV7-6 and TRBJ2-3; 9 nucleotides agree with TRBD1. Germline loops: CDR1 SGHVS, CDR2 FNYEAQ. The CDR3 totals 14 residues. V was pared by 4 bases and J by 3 bases, with 2 bases of the junction left unmatched. The CDR3 region is CASSSGQGTDTQYF. Written as DNA, the CDR3 is TGTGCCAGCAGCTCGGGACAGGGTACAGATACGCAGTATTTT.

CDR3 sequence reads: CASSFTAAAGGPRDTQYF. CDR3 nucleotides: TGCGCCAGCAGCTTTACCGCGGCAGCGGGAGGGCCAAGGGATACGCAGTATTTT. The chain carries TRBV5-1 and TRBJ2-3, with 10 bases fitting TRBD2. The V and J ends lost 2 bases and 6 bases, in that order; junction bases with no gene match: 15. CDR1 and CDR2 (germline): SGHRS, YFSETQ. The CDR3 totals 18 residues.

This chain uses TRBV5-1 with TRBJ1-5, with D hard to call. Looked up from germline, CDR1 is SGHRS and CDR2 is YFSETQ. Trimming removed 0 bases from V and 3 bases from J, with 13 bases in between. There are 16 residues in the CDR3. Written as DNA, the CDR3 is TGCGCCAGCAGCTTGGGCCCGGACTGGTACAATCAGCCCCAGCATTTT. Amino acid sequence: CASSLGPDWYNQPQHF.

The chain combines TRBV5-1 with TRBJ2-5; 12 nucleotides agree with TRBD1. V shed 4 bases and J 4 bases; nucleotides not matched to a gene: 5. CDR3 size: 15 residues. The germline V gene encodes CDR1 SGHRS and CDR2 YFSETQ. The DNA for the CDR3 is TGCGCCAGCAGCGAGAGGGACAGGGGGCCAGAGACCCAGTACTTC. As protein: CASSERDRGPETQYF.

This chain joins TRBV14 and TRBJ2-3; no definite D call. The CDR3 covers 15 residues. Germline CDR1 is SGHDN and CDR2 is FVKESK. V lost 6 bases and J 4 bases, leaving 17 bases between the germline ends. The CDR3 bases are TGTGCCAGCAGTCCAAGCAAAACCCTCCCAGATACGCAGTATTTT. Translation: CASSPSKTLPDTQYF.

V is TRBV6-5 and J is TRBJ2-3; TRBD2 matches 7 bases. This CDR3 spans 15 amino acids. Germline V gene sequence: CDR1 MNHEY, CDR2 SVGAGI. The V and J ends lost 0 bases and 4 bases, in that order; junction bases with no gene match: 4. Written as DNA, the CDR3 is TGTGCCAGCAGTTACTCGGGAGGGCGGGCAGATACGCAGTATTTT. Protein: CASSYSGGRADTQYF.

This sequence joins TRBV27 and TRBJ2-1; 13 bases agree with TRBD2. The CDR3 length is 15 residues. J was trimmed by 12 bases and V by 6 bases; bases with no gene match: 11. Germline loops: CDR1 MNHEY, CDR2 SMNVEV (reference sequence). The CDR3 nucleotides are TGTGCCAGCAGCCCGGGACTAGCGGGAACTGAGGGGCAGTTCTTC. It translates to CASSPGLAGTEGQFF.

The V and J genes are TRBV20-1 and TRBJ2-5; 7 positions match TRBD1. The CDR3 is 11 residues long. CDR1 is DFQATT and CDR2 is SNEGSKA in the germline V gene (reference sequence). Here the CDR3 reads CRDRVKETQYF. The CDR3 region has the DNA TGCAGAGACAGGGTGAAAGAGACCCAGTACTTC.

The rearrangement links TRBV5-5 to TRBJ2-2; 9 bases are a match to TRBD2. The germline V gene encodes CDR1 SGHKS and CDR2 YYEKEE (reference sequence). There are 16 residues in the CDR3. The V and J ends lost 4 bases and 2 bases, in that order; junction bases with no gene match: 6. The CDR3 coding sequence is TGTGCCAGCAGCGTACGACTAGCGGATAACACCGGGGAGCTGTTTTTT. As protein: CASSVRLADNTGELFF.

The chain recombines TRBV15 with TRBJ2-3, with 11 bases aligning to TRBD2. The trim removed 0 bases at V and 6 bases at J, leaving 8 bases unmatched. Germline V gives CDR1 LNHNV, CDR2 YYDKDF (reference sequence). This CDR3 is built from 17 residues. CDR3 sequence: CATSRDKLAGVLDTQYF. In nucleotides, the CDR3 is TGTGCCACCAGCAGAGATAAACTAGCGGGAGTCCTTGATACGCAGTATTTT.

The chain uses TRBV7-3 and TRBJ2-5, with 9 bases lining up with TRBD2. Germline lookup yields CDR1 SGHTA and CDR2 FQGTGA. J gave up 2 bases and V 5 bases, and 6 bases lay outside the gene matches. The CDR3 runs 15 residues. In nucleotides, the CDR3 is TGTGCCAGCAGCACGACTAGCGGACTTCAAGAGACCCAGTACTTC. The encoded protein is CASSTTSGLQETQYF.

V gene TRBV5-1 combines with J gene TRBJ2-3; 8 nucleotides agree with TRBD2. CDR1 is SGHRS and CDR2 is YFSETQ in the germline V gene. Trimming removed 0 bases from V and 4 bases from J; junction bases left unmatched: 7. There are 16 residues in the CDR3. The CDR3 protein is CASSLVPGGGADTQYF. CDR3 DNA: TGCGCCAGCAGCTTGGTCCCGGGAGGGGGAGCAGATACGCAGTATTTT. Using reference TRBV5-1 and TRBJ2-3 for the parts outside the CDR3, the full variable domain is KAGVTQTPRYLIKTRGQQVTLSCSPISGHRSVSWYQQTPGQGLQFLFEYFSETQRNKGNFPGRFSGRQFSNSRSEMNVSTLELGDSALYLCASSLVPGGGADTQYFGPGTRLTVL.

The DNA of the CDR3 is TGTGCCAGCTCACCAAGGGGCGCAGAGCCCCAGCATTTT. Translated: CASSPRGAEPQHF. The gene calls are TRBV18 and TRBJ1-5; D is perhaps TRBD1 (5 bases). CDR3 length equals 13 residues. Germline CDR1 KGHSH, CDR2 LQKENI. V lost 2 bases to trimming and J lost 8 bases, with 10 bases between them.

This clone appeared once. The V call is TRBV7-2, the J call TRBJ2-7; 9 bases line up with TRBD2. V trimming: 5 bases; J trimming: 4 bases; junction bases outside the gene matches: 9. CDR1 and CDR2 from the germline V gene are SGHTA and FQGNSA. The CDR3 totals 15 residues. The CDR3 spells CASSSLAGEAYEQYF. The CDR3 DNA reads TGTGCCAGCAGCAGCTTAGCGGGAGAGGCGTACGAGCAGTACTTC.

Details on this clone: Additional DNA sequences in this sample encode the identical CDR3. The chain joins TRBV11-2 to TRBJ2-2; possible D gene TRBD1, 5 bases. Trimming removed 4 bases from V and 1 base from J, with 10 bases in between. The CDR3 contains 15 residues. Germline CDR1 reads SGHAT; CDR2 reads FQNNGV. The CDR3 loop reads CASSSGQLNTGELFF. The CDR3, as DNA: TGTGCCAGCAGCTCTGGACAACTGAACACCGGGGAGCTGTTTTTT.

The chain carries TRBV7-2 and TRBJ2-1, with D unclear. The CDR3 spans 11 residues. Germline V gives CDR1 SGHTA, CDR2 FQGNSA. V shed 5 bases and J shed 10 bases, with 9 bases lying between them. In DNA form, the CDR3 reads TGTGCCAGCAGCCGGCTATGGGAGCAGTTCTTC. It encodes CASSRLWEQFF.